A single T cell receptor beta chain is shown here with its context. The record originates from a study of blood T cell repertoires in COVID-19. Across the whole study: T cells, B-cell-depleted T cells, or PBMCs provided the cDNA or gDNA that served as material.

The CDR3 is 18 residues long. Trimming at V came to 0 bases and at J to 4 bases, leaving 9 bases not matched to a gene. Germline CDR1 SGHKS, CDR2 YYEKEE (reference sequence). The method was immunoSEQ multiplex PCR; TCRdb's version includes in-frame clones alone and lacks a portion of them. The sample includes some 220,000 clones, less than 90% seen only once; the top ten take 4.5% to 6%. The clonotype comes from a woman aged 55-70 years who had recovered from COVID-19. This chain uses TRBV5-5 with TRBJ2-1, with 11 bases that match TRBD2. What was sequenced was peripheral blood. The CDR3 spells CASSLEASGGRSYNEQFF. The CDR3 bases are TGTGCCAGCAGCTTGGAGGCTAGCGGGGGGAGAAGTTACAATGAGCAGTTCTTC.